A selection of T cell receptor beta chains follows, all from one sample in a study of blood T cell repertoires in COVID-19. Clones were sequenced by immunoSEQ multiplex PCR, and TCRdb holds only the in-frame ones, with some missing. The sample comprises about 89,000 clones, around nine tenths of which are singletons, and 0.95% to 1.5% rests with the top ten. Sequencing used peripheral blood. The receptors derive from a man aged 80 or over with active or convalescent COVID-19. Each CDR3 is given with its conserved first and last residue. D genes are given only for firm matches. Size tells how often a clone was seen (once, few, many) or the class of an expanded clone, and some rows leave it out.

v_gene	d_gene	abundance	j_gene	CDR3nt	CDR3aa
TRBV19	TRBD2	NA	TRBJ2-5	TGTGCCAGTAGTACCTATTTAGCGGGAGTGGGGGAGACCCAGTACTTC	CASSTYLAGVGETQYF
TRBV2	NA	few	TRBJ2-7	TGTGCCAGCGGGTCGGTAGGAGGCGAGCAGTACTTC	CASGSVGGEQYF
TRBV6-6	NA	NA	TRBJ2-2	TGTGCCAGCAGGGCCGGGACTGCCTTAACCGGGGAGCTGTTTTTT	CASRAGTALTGELFF
TRBV6-5	TRBD2	NA	TRBJ2-3	TGTGCCAGCAGTTACTTTGCGGGAGGGCCCGCAGATACGCAGTATTTT	CASSYFAGGPADTQYF
TRBV27	NA	once	TRBJ2-3	TGTGCCAGCAGTTTTGGGATGGGTAAGGGGGGCACAGATACGCAGTATTTT	CASSFGMGKGGTDTQYF
TRBV28	TRBD2	NA	TRBJ2-7	TGTGCCAGCAGTTTAGGCGGGGGCTCCTACGAGCAGTACTTC	CASSLGGGSYEQYF
TRBV5-1	NA	NA	TRBJ1-2	TGCGCCAGCACCCCAGGGGACCTTGTCGGCGGCTACACCTTC	CASTPGDLVGGYTF
TRBV18	TRBD2	NA	TRBJ2-3	TGTGCCAGCTCACTGGAGGTAGCGGGAGAAAGCTCGCAGTATTTT	CASSLEVAGESSQYF
TRBV5-5	TRBD2	NA	TRBJ2-3	TGTGCCAGCAGCTTGGCAAGCGGGAGGGCTGGAGATACGCAGTATTTT	CASSLASGRAGDTQYF
TRBV6-4	TRBD2	NA	TRBJ2-1	TGTGCCAGCAGTACTCCAGCGGGAGGGCCCATTAAACGAGCCTACAATGAGCAGTTCTTC	CASSTPAGGPIKRAYNEQFF
TRBV11-1	NA	NA	TRBJ1-1	TGTGCCAGCAGCCCCGGGGGGGGTGTGAACACTGAAGCTTTCTTT	CASSPGGGVNTEAFF
TRBV4-1	TRBD1	NA	TRBJ1-6	TGCGCCAGCAGCCTTTTACCGGGACAGGGGCCGGGCTCACCCCTCCACTTT	CASSLLPGQGPGSPLHF
TRBV2	TRBD1	NA	TRBJ2-2	TGTGCCAGCGGACAGGGGGCTCTCGGGGAGCTGTTTTTT	CASGQGALGELFF
TRBV19	TRBD2	NA	TRBJ2-1	TGTGCCAGTAGTGAAAGCGGGAGAACCCACAATGAGCAGTTCTTC	CASSESGRTHNEQFF
TRBV5-8	TRBD1	NA	TRBJ2-5	TGTGCCAGCAGCGTTCCGGGACAGGGCGCGAAGACCCAGTACTTC	CASSVPGQGAKTQYF
TRBV7-9	NA	few	TRBJ2-5	TGTGCCAGCAGCCTTATTGTGGGAGTGGGGGAGACCCAGTACTTC	CASSLIVGVGETQYF
TRBV5-5	NA	NA	TRBJ2-6	TGTGCCAGCAGCCCCCCCGGGGGTGGGGCCAACGTCCTGACTTTC	CASSPPGGGANVLTF
TRBV18	TRBD1	once	TRBJ1-6	TGTGCCAGCTCACCCCGGCAGGGGGCAACTTCACCCCTCCACTTT	CASSPRQGATSPLHF
TRBV6-5	NA	NA	TRBJ2-5	TGTGCCAGCAGTTACCATGAGACCCAGTACTTC	CASSYHETQYF
TRBV7-5	NA	NA	TRBJ2-7	TGTGCCAGAAGCTTAGTGAGAGAGGATCGGTACGAGCAGTACTTC	CARSLVREDRYEQYF
TRBV29-1	NA	NA	TRBJ2-1	TGCAGCGTCGCCAATCGACTAGAGGTAGGAAATGAGCAGTTCTTC	CSVANRLEVGNEQFF
TRBV25-1	TRBD1	few	TRBJ2-7	TGTGCCAGCAGTGAAACCGGGACAGTCTACGAGCAGTACTTC	CASSETGTVYEQYF
TRBV14	TRBD2	NA	TRBJ2-1	TGTGCCAGCAGCCAAGGTTACGGGAGGGCCGGGAATGAGCAGTTCTTC	CASSQGYGRAGNEQFF